Each of the 23 T cell receptor beta chains below was sequenced from the same sample in a study of breast tumors, draining lymph nodes, adjacent tissues. TCRdb independently ran MiXCR on the multiplex PCR reads; one entry per CDR3 protein. The data show around 19,000 distinct CDR3 sequences, roughly 32% seen once. The sample consisted of breast tumor tissue. The receptors were sampled from a female donor with breast cancer. Some clones in this sample may be carry-over from other donors' samples.

This clonotype came up many times. The V call is TRBV2, the J call TRBJ2-7; 9 bases align to TRBD1. Trimming at V came to 7 bases and at J to 2 bases, leaving 21 bases not matched to a gene. This CDR3 has 19 amino acids. Germline CDR1 SNHLY, CDR2 FYNNEI. The CDR3 sequence is CASKGTDIVGTGFPYEQYF. The CDR3 nucleotides read TGTGCCAGCAAAGGTACAGACATTGTGGGGACAGGGTTCCCCTACGAGCAGTACTTC. The full variable domain, completed using reference TRBV2 and TRBJ2-7, is EPEVTQTPSHQVTQMGQEVILRCVPISNHLYFYWYRQILGQKVEFLVSFYNNEISEKSEIFDDQFSVERPDGSNFTLKIRSTKLEDSAMYFCASKGTDIVGTGFPYEQYFGPGTRLTVT.

V and J are TRBV20-1 and TRBJ1-2; weak D call: TRBD1 (5 bases). Germline loops: CDR1 DFQATT, CDR2 SNEGSKA (reference sequence). This CDR3 contains 13 residues. V was trimmed by 2 bases and J by 7 bases, leaving 14 bases between them. Here the CDR3 reads CSARSGGDPGYTF. CDR3 nucleotide sequence: TGCAGTGCTAGATCCGGGGGGGACCCTGGCTACACCTTC.

This clonotype was picked up many times. The chain carries TRBV7-2 and TRBJ2-1, with 10 bases matching TRBD2. This CDR3 has 24 residues. Germline-derived CDR1 and CDR2 are SGHTA and FQGNSA. Trimming cost V 5 bases and J 1 base; bases outside gene matches: 29. The CDR3 DNA is TGTGCCAGCAGCGGAGGGACTAGCGAGGGTACGGGGGTTAGAACGTATGGATCCTACAATGAGCAGTTCTTC. Encoded protein: CASSGGTSEGTGVRTYGSYNEQFF.

Here the CDR3 DNA reads TGTGCCAGTAGTATGGACTTCCAAGAGACCCAGTACTTC. As protein: CASSMDFQETQYF. The chain carries TRBV19 and TRBJ2-5; perhaps TRBD2 as D (5 bases). Trimming cost V 3 bases and J 1 base, with 6 bases left between them. In germline, CDR1 is LNHDA, CDR2 SQIVND (reference sequence). The length of the CDR3 is 13 residues.

V usage is TRBV10-3 and J usage is TRBJ2-5; TRBD2 matches 8 bases. The DNA end is more similar to TRBJ2-1, so the J call may be wrong. The CDR3 consists of 15 residues. CDR1 and CDR2 (germline): ENHRY, SYGVKD. CDR3 DNA sequence: TGTGCCATCAGTGTAGCGGGACTTATGGAGGATGAGCAGTTCTTC. It yields the protein CAISVAGLMEDEQFF.

There are many counts of this clonotype. The genes are TRBV18 and TRBJ1-2; maybe TRBD1 (6 bases). CDR3 size: 15 residues. V was trimmed by 0 bases and J by 3 bases, leaving 11 bases between them. Germline V gene lookup returns CDR1 KGHSH and CDR2 LQKENI. The CDR3 is CASSPPMGADYGYTF. In DNA form, the CDR3 reads TGTGCCAGCTCACCACCCATGGGGGCAGACTATGGCTACACCTTC.

Many counts were recorded for this clonotype. This chain connects TRBV5-1 to TRBJ2-5; D possibly matches TRBD1 or TRBD2 (6 bases each). Between the trimmed V and J ends, which lost 4 bases and 2 bases, there was a span of 18 bases. Germline V gene lookup returns CDR1 SGHRS and CDR2 YFSETQ. This CDR3 has 16 residues. As DNA, the CDR3 is TGCGCCAGCAGCACTGGGGGCGGGACGGGACAAGAGACCCAGTACTTC. Protein sequence: CASSTGGGTGQETQYF.

This clonotype was recorded at least ten times. The gene calls are TRBV6-6 and TRBJ2-2, with D hard to call. The CDR3 is made up of 15 amino acids. Germline CDR1 is MNHNY and CDR2 is SVGAGI (reference sequence). V was shortened by 2 bases and J by 4 bases, with 11 bases between the two germline ends. CDR3 residues: CASSYGELGTGELFF. The CDR3 DNA is TGTGCCAGCAGTTACGGGGAACTGGGCACCGGGGAGCTGTTTTTT.

The table lists this clonotype with many counts. The chain has TRBV25-1 and TRBJ2-2; TRBD1 aligns across 8 bases. The junction had 13 bases not matched to a gene; V was cut back by 3 bases and J by 4 bases. The CDR3 runs to 18 residues. From germline, CDR1 is MGHDK and CDR2 SYGVNS. CDR3: CASSDRRGTGPPTGELFF. The DNA of the CDR3 is TGTGCCAGCAGTGATCGAAGGGGGACAGGACCCCCCACCGGGGAGCTGTTTTTT.

Ten or more counts support this clonotype. The V and J genes are TRBV20-1 and TRBJ2-1; a possible D gene is TRBD2 (5 bases). This CDR3 comprises 12 residues. V lost 3 bases and J lost 6, with 9 bases in between. CDR1 is DFQATT and CDR2 is SNEGSKA in the germline V gene (reference sequence). CDR3 amino acids: CSASGNGNEQFF. The CDR3 nucleotides read TGCAGTGCTAGCGGGAATGGCAATGAGCAGTTCTTC.

By share of the sample, this clonotype is medium-sized (0.01 to 0.1%). V is TRBV5-8 and J is TRBJ2-1; perhaps TRBD2 as D (5 bases). V was trimmed by 3 bases and J by 10 bases, leaving 14 bases between them. This CDR3 is 13 amino acids long. CDR1 SGHTS and CDR2 YDEGEE come from the germline V gene. For the CDR3, the DNA is TGTGCCAGCAGCTGGTTAGGTAGCGCAGAGCAGTTCTTC. Its protein product is CASSWLGSAEQFF.

The chain recombines TRBV6-5 with TRBJ2-1, with D possibly TRBD2 on 6 matching bases. Germline CDR1 MNHEY, CDR2 SVGAGI. The CDR3 covers 15 residues. V lost 3 bases, J lost 0 bases, and 9 bases lay in between. The CDR3 region is CASSYTGGSYNEQFF. CDR3 sequence (DNA): TGTGCCAGCAGTTATACCGGGGGCTCCTACAATGAGCAGTTCTTC.

This clonotype was observed at least ten times. The rearrangement joins TRBV10-2 to TRBJ2-3; possibly TRBD1 for D (6 bases). V shed 7 bases and J shed 2 bases, with 7 bases lying between them. This CDR3 is 12 amino acids long. The germline V gene encodes CDR1 WSHSY and CDR2 SAAADI. The CDR3 DNA follows: TGCGCCAGCAAGGGGGTCACAGATACGCAGTATTTT. It codes for CASKGVTDTQYF.

Many counts were recorded for this clonotype. The chain is built from TRBV4-2 and TRBJ1-5; the D gene is possibly TRBD1 (5 bases). This CDR3 has 15 residues. V lost 1 base to trimming and J lost 3 bases, with 10 bases between them. Germline V lookup: CDR1 LGHNA, CDR2 YNFKEQ. The CDR3 is CASSQAEGSNQPQHF. Here the CDR3 DNA reads TGTGCCAGCAGCCAAGCGGAGGGGTCCAATCAGCCCCAGCATTTT.

This clonotype was seen at least ten times. This chain links TRBV18 with TRBJ2-7; 9 positions agree with TRBD1. Trimming at V came to 1 base and at J to 5 bases, leaving 9 bases not matched to a gene. The CDR3 extends over 16 amino acids. Germline lookup yields CDR1 KGHSH and CDR2 LQKENI. The CDR3, as DNA: TGTGCCAGCTCACCACGGGGGACAGGGACTTGGAACGAGCAGTACTTC. It is translated as CASSPRGTGTWNEQYF.

Turning to this clonotype: A much larger clone is a single base away; this may be a read error. This chain joins TRBV11-3 and TRBJ2-1, with D uncertain. There are 13 residues in the CDR3. Germline CDR1 SGHNT, CDR2 YENEEA. Trimming pared 2 bases from V and 15 bases from J, leaving 17 bases between. DNA for the CDR3: TGTGCCAGCAGCTTAAGCTCGTACCGTGGCGTGTTCTTC. It translates to CASSLSSYRGVFF.

This clonotype was seen repeatedly, ten times or more. This chain connects TRBV5-8 to TRBJ2-2; D uncertain. Trimming cost V 5 bases and J 2 bases, with 13 bases left between them. Germline V lookup: CDR1 SGHTS, CDR2 YDEGEE. There are 15 residues in the CDR3. CDR3 amino acids: CASRGEVGNTGELFF. CDR3 nucleotides: TGTGCCAGCAGGGGTGAGGTGGGAAACACCGGGGAGCTGTTTTTT.

Sample share makes this clonotype medium-sized. The J gene is TRBJ2-7, the V gene TRBV20-1; TRBD1 matches 9 bases. CDR3 size: 13 residues. Germline loops: CDR1 DFQATT, CDR2 SNEGSKA (reference sequence). The J segment lost 7 bases and the V segment lost 2 bases, leaving 6 bases of the junction unmatched. DNA of the CDR3: TGCAGTGCTAGAAGGACAGGGGCGGGTGAGCAGTACTTC. Its protein product is CSARRTGAGEQYF.

This clonotype was seen a few times. One base away lies a much larger clone, so this may be a sequencing read error. CDR3: CASSQSGGSGSTQYF. The DNA of the CDR3 is TGTGCCAGCAGTCAAAGCGGGGGGAGCGGGAGTACGCAGTATTTT. The chain joins TRBV6-2 or TRBV6-3 to TRBJ2-3; 9 bases are shared with TRBD2. This CDR3 has 15 residues. Germline CDR1 is MNHEY and CDR2 is SVGEGT. V lost 5 bases to trimming and J lost 8 bases; unmatched junction nucleotides: 11.

This clonotype has at least ten counts. The chain is built from TRBV3-1 and TRBJ2-7; 13 bases line up with TRBD2. J gave up 2 bases and V 1 base, and 5 bases lay outside the gene matches. Germline CDR1 LGHDT, CDR2 YNNKEL (reference sequence). The CDR3 extends over 17 amino acids. CDR3 amino acids: CASSQVGTSGKPYEQYF. CDR3 coding DNA: TGTGCCAGCAGCCAAGTCGGGACTAGCGGGAAACCCTACGAGCAGTACTTC.

This clonotype was seen ten or more times. The chain carries TRBV7-9 and TRBJ1-2; D might be TRBD1 (6 bases). The length of the CDR3 is 13 residues. Germline V gene data show CDR1 as SEHNR and CDR2 as FQNEAQ (reference sequence). With 3 bases removed from V and 7 bases from J, the gap between germline ends came to 12 bases. CDR3 bases: TGTGCCAGCAGCTTTACAGGGATCCGTGGCTACACCTTC. This translates into CASSFTGIRGYTF.

For this clonotype: With a much larger clone just one base away, this may be a read error. This chain joins TRBV6-2 or TRBV6-3 and TRBJ2-7; maybe TRBD2 (6 bases). The CDR3 spans 14 residues. Germline assignment: CDR1 MNHEY and CDR2 SVGEGT. In DNA form, the CDR3 reads TGTGCCAGCGGTTACTCCTCGGGGGACCACGAGCAGTACTTC. Translation gives CASGYSSGDHEQYF.

The chain has TRBV5-4 and TRBJ2-3, with TRBD2 matching 7 bases. Germline CDR1 and CDR2: SGHNT and YYREEE (reference sequence). CDR3 length: 15 residues. The ends lost 1 base at V and 3 bases at J; junction bases unmatched: 5. CDR3 loop: CASSLTGGGTDTQYF. For the CDR3, the DNA is TGTGCCAGCAGCTTGACGGGAGGCGGGACAGATACGCAGTATTTT.